This T cell receptor (beta chain) was documented in a study of CD8+CD57+ T cells in acquired aplastic anemia. General study points: There were over 25 CD8+ CDR3 sequences that occurred in both patients and controls.

TCR beta VDJ combinations and CDR3 sequences were profiled from genomic DNA. TCRdb independently ran MiXCR on the reads; one entry per CDR3 protein. The sample has about 220,000 distinct CDR3 sequences, around 45% seen once. All sequencing subjects had displayed CD8+CD57+ cell expansion on flow cytometry. Therapy had not been given to patients before blood sampling. A remark on this clonotype: The antigen is undetermined.

The V and J ends lost 3 bases and 3 bases, in that order; junction bases with no gene match: 4. The CDR3 is 16 residues long. Germline lookup yields CDR1 SGHRS and CDR2 YFSETQ. Sequencing input: sorted CD4+, CD8+, or CD8+CD57+ T cells (not recorded which) from PBMCs. V and J are TRBV5-1 and TRBJ2-2, with 11 bases fitting TRBD1. This TCR came from a human donor with aplastic anemia. The CDR3 loop is CASSWDRGLDTGELFF. As DNA, the CDR3 is TGCGCCAGCAGCTGGGACAGGGGGTTGGACACCGGGGAGCTGTTTTTT. The entire variable domain, with the rest obtained from reference TRBV5-1 and TRBJ2-2, is as follows: KAGVTQTPRYLIKTRGQQVTLSCSPISGHRSVSWYQQTPGQGLQFLFEYFSETQRNKGNFPGRFSGRQFSNSRSEMNVSTLELGDSALYLCASSWDRGLDTGELFFGEGSRLTVL.